This T cell receptor beta chain was sequenced for a study of tumor-infiltrating lymphocytes in primary liver carcinoma. This clonotype appeared a few times. The input was about 490 ng total RNA; TCR beta cDNA was made from it with a constant-region primer. ARM-PCR was slightly modified, and three nested multiplex PCR rounds with it gave rise to the TCR beta libraries. Running roughly 10 cycles apiece, the first two PCR rounds relied on TRBV1-TRBV30 forward primers together with a C-beta reverse primer. TCRdb fed the multiplex PCR reads into MiXCR, producing one record per CDR3 protein. The sample records 190,000 or so distinct CDR3 sequences, about 61% being singletons. V shed 1 base and J 4 bases; nucleotides not matched to a gene: 19. The germline CDR1 and CDR2 sequences are MDHEN and SYDVKM. This CDR3 comprises 20 residues. Researchers drew blood RNA from unsorted whole blood and extracted germline DNA as well.

This sequence joins TRBV28 and TRBJ1-5; 7 bases are a match to TRBD1. Sample: peripheral blood. The TCR was taken from a woman in her sixties or seventies with primary liver carcinoma and hepatitis B virus infection. The DNA of the CDR3 is TGTGCCAGCAGTTTATCCGCGAGGTGGCCCGACCGGGACAGTAATCAGCCCCAGCATTTT. Residues: CASSLSARWPDRDSNQPQHF.